This T cell receptor beta chain was recovered during a study of blood T cell repertoires in COVID-19. Sequenced by immunoSEQ multiplex PCR; TCRdb stores in-frame clones only, minus some. Found here are 150,000 to 200,000 clones, more than 80% of them singletons; the top ten hold around 2%. CDR3 size: 15 residues. Germline V gene sequence: CDR1 SGHTA, CDR2 FQGNSA. V shed 0 bases and J shed 6 bases, with 14 bases lying between them. The chain couples TRBV7-2 to TRBJ1-1; D not certain. The source material was peripheral blood. This receptor was taken from a woman in her sixties with COVID-19, enrolled during active disease. The CDR3 DNA sequence: TGTGCCAGCAGCTTAGCTCCGTGGGGAGTAGCTGAAGCTTTCTTT. It yields the protein CASSLAPWGVAEAFF.